The present T cell receptor (beta chain) was sequenced within a study of immune cell composition in non-small cell lung cancer. V lost 2 bases and J lost 0, with 19 bases in between. Germline V CDR1 and CDR2: KGHSH, LQKENI. The CDR3 is 18 residues long. Assay used: immunoSEQ multiplex PCR; TCRdb lists only in-frame clones, some missing. The sample holds roughly 3,200 clones, more than 60% seen once. Sequencing was carried out using lung tumor tissue. The genes are TRBV18 and TRBJ1-2; TRBD1 might be the D (5 bases). The receptor's source is a human donor with non-small cell lung cancer. CDR3 nucleotides: TGTGCCAGCTCACCATCTCCGCAAGGAGGGGCAGCTAACTATGGCTACACCTTC. This codes for CASSPSPQGGAANYGYTF. Supplemented by reference TRBV18 and TRBJ1-2, the full variable domain reads NAGVMQNPRHLVRRRGQEARLRCSPMKGHSHVYWYRQLPEEGLKFMVYLQKENIIDESGMPKERFSAEFPKEGPSILRIQQVVRGDSAAYFCASSPSPQGGAANYGYTFGSGTRLTVV.